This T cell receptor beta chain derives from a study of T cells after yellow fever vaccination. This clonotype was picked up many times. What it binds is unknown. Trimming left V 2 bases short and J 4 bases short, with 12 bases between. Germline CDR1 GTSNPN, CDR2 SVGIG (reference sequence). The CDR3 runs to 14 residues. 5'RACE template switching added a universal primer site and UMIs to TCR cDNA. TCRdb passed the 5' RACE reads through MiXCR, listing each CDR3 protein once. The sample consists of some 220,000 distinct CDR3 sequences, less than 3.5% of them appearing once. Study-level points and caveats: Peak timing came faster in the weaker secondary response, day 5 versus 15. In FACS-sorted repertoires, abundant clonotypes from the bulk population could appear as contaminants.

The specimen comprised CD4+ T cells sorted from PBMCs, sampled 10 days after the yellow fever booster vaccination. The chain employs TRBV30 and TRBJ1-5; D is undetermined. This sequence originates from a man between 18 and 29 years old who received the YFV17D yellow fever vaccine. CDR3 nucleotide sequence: TGTGCCTGGAGTACGCTAACGGGAAATCAGCCCCAGCATTTT. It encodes CAWSTLTGNQPQHF. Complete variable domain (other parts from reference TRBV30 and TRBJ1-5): SQTIHQWPATLVQPVGSPLSLECTVEGTSNPNLYWYRQAAGRGLQLLFYSVGIGQISSEVPQNLSASRPQDRQFILSSKKLLLSDSGFYLCAWSTLTGNQPQHFGDGTRLSIL.